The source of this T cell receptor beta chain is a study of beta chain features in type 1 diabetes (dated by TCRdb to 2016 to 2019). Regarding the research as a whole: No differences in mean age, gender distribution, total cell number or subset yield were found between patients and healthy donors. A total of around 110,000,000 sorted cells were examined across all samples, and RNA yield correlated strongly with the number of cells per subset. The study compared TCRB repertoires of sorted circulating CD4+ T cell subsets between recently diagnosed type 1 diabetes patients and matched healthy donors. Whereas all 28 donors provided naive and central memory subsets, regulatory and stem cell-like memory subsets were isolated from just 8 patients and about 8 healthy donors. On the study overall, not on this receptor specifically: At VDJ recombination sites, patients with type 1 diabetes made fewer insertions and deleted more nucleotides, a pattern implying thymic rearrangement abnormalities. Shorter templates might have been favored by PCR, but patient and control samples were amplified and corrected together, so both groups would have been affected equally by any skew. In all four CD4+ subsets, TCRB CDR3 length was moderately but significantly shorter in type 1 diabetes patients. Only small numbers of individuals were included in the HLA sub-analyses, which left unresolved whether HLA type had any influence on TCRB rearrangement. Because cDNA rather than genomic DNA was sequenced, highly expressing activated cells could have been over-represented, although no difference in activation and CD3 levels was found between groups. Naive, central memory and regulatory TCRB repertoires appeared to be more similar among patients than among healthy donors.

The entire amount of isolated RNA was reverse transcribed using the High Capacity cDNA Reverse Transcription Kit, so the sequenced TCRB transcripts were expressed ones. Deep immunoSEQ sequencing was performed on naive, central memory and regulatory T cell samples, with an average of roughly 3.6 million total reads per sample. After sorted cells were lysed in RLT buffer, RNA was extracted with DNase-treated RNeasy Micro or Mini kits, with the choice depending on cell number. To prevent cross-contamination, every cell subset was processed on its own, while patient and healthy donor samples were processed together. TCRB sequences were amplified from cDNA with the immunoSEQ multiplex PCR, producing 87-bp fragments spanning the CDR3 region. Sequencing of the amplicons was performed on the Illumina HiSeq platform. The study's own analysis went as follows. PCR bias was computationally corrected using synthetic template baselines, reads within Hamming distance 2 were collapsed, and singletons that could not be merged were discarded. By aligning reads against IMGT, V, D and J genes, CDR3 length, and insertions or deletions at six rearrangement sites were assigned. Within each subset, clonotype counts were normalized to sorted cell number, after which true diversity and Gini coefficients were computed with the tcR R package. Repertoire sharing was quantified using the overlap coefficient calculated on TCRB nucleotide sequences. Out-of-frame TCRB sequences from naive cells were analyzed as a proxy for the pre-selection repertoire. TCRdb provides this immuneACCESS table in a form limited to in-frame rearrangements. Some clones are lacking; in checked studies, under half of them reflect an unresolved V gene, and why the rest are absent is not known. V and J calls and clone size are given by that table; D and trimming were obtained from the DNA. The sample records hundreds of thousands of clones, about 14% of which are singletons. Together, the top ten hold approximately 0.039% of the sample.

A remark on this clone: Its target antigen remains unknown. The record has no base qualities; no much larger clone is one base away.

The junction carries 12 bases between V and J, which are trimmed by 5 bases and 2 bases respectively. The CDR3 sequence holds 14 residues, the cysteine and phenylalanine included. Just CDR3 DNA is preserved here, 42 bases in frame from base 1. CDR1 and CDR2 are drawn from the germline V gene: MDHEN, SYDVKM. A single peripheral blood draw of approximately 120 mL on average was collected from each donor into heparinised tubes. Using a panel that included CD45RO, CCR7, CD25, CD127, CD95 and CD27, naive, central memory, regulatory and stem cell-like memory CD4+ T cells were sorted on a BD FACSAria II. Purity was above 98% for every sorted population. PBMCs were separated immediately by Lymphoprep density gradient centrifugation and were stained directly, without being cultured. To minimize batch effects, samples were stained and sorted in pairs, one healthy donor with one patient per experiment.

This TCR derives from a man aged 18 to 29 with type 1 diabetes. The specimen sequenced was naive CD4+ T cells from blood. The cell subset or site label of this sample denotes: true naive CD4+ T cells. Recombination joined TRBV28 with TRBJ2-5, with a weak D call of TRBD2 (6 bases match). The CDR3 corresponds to CASSPGGRQETQYF. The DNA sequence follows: TGTGCCAGCAGTCCCGGGGGTAGGCAAGAGACCCAGTACTTC. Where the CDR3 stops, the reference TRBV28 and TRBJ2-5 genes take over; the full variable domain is DVKVTQSSRYLVKRTGEKVFLECVQDMDHENMFWYRQDPGLGLRLIYFSYDVKMKEKGDIPEGYSVSREKKERFSLILESASTNQTSMYLCASSPGGRQETQYFGPGTRLLVL.